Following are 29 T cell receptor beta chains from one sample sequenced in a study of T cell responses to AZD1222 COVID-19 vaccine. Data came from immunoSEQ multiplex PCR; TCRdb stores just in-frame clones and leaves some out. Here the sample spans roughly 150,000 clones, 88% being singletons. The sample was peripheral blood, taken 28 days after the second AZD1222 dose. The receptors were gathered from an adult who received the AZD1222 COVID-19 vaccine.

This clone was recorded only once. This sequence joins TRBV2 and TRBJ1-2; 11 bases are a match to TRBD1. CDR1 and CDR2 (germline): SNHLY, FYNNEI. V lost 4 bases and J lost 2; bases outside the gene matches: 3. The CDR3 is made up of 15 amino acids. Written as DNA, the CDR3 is TGTGCCAGCAGTGTTCGGACAGGGGGCAACTATGGCTACACCTTC. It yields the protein CASSVRTGGNYGYTF.

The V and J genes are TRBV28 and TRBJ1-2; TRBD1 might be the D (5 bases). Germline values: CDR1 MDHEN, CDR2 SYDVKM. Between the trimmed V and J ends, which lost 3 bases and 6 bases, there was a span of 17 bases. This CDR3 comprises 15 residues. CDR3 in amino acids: CASSFGTWVRDGYTF. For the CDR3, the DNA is TGTGCCAGCAGTTTTGGGACCTGGGTTCGGGATGGCTACACCTTC.

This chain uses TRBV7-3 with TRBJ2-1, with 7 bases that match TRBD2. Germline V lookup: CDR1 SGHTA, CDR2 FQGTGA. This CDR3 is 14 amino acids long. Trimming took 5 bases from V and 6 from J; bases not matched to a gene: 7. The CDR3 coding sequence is TGTGCCAGCAGCCCCCAGACTAGCCCCAATGAGCAGTTCTTC. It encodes CASSPQTSPNEQFF.

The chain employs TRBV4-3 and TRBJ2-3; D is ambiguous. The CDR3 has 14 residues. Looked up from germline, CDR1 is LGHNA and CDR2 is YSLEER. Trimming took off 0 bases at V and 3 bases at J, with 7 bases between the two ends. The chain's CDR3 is CASSQDFGTDTQYF. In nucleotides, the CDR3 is TGCGCCAGCAGCCAAGATTTCGGGACAGATACGCAGTATTTT.

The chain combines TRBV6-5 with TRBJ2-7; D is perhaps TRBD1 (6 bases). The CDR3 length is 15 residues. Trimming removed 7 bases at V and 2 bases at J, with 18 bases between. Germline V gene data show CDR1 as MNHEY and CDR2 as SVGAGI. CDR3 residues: CASTRGDRQTYEQYF. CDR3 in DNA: TGTGCCAGCACCAGGGGAGACAGGCAAACCTACGAGCAGTACTTC.

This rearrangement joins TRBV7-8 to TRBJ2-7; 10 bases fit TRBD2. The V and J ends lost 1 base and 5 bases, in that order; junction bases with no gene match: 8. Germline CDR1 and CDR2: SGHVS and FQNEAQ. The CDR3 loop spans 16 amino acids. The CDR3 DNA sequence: TGTGCCAGCAGCTTAGGCCCCCTAGCGGGGGTCAACGAGCAGTACTTC. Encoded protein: CASSLGPLAGVNEQYF.

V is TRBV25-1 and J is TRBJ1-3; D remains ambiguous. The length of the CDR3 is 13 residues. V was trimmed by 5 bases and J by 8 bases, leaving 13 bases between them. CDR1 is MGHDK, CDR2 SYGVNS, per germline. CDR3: CASSNHAGDTIYF. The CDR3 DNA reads TGTGCCAGCAGTAACCACGCCGGGGACACCATATATTTT. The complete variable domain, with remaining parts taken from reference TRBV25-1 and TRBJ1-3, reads EADIYQTPRYLVIGTGKKITLECSQTMGHDKMYWYQQDPGMELHLIHYSYGVNSTEKGDLSSESTVSRIRTEHFPLTLESARPSHTSQYLCASSNHAGDTIYFGEGSWLTVV.

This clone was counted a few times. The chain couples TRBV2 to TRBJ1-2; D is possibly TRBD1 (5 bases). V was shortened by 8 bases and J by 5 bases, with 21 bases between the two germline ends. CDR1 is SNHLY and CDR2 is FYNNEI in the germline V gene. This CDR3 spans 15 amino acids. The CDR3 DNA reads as TGTGCCAGCTCCCGGCCCGGGCAGGGACGGTATGGCTACACCTTC. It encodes CASSRPGQGRYGYTF.

CDR3 in DNA: TGTGCCTGGAGGGATACATACAATGAGCAGTTCTTC. Protein: CAWRDTYNEQFF. The chain has TRBV30 and TRBJ2-1; no clear D. Germline V gene data show CDR1 as GTSNPN and CDR2 as SVGIG (reference sequence). Trimming took 3 bases from V and 4 from J, leaving 7 bases between them. The CDR3 is 12 amino acids.

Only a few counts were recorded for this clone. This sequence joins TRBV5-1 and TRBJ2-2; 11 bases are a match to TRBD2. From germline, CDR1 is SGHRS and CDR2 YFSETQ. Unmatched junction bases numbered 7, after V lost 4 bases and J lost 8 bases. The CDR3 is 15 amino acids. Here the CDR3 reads CASSQLAGGLGELFF. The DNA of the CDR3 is TGCGCCAGCAGCCAGCTAGCGGGGGGCCTTGGGGAGCTGTTTTTT.

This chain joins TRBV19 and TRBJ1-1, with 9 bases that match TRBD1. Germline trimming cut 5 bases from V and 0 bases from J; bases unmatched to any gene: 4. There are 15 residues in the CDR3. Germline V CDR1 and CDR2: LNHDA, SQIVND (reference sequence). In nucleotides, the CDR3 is TGTGCCAGTAGTTACGGACAGGGGATGAACACTGAAGCTTTCTTT. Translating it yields CASSYGQGMNTEAFF. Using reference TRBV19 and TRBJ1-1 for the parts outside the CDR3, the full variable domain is DGGITQSPKYLFRKEGQNVTLSCEQNLNHDAMYWYRQDPGQGLRLIYYSQIVNDFQKGDIAEGYSVSREKKESFPLTVTSAQKNPTAFYLCASSYGQGMNTEAFFGQGTRLTVV.

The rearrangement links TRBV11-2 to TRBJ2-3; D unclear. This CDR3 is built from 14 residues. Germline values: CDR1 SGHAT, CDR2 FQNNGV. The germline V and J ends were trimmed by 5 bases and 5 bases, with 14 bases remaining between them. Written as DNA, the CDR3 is TGTGCCAGCAGCCCCCCACAGCTGGTAGATACGCAGTATTTT. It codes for CASSPPQLVDTQYF. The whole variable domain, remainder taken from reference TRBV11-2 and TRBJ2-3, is EAGVAQSPRYKIIEKRQSVAFWCNPISGHATLYWYQQILGQGPKLLIQFQNNGVVDDSQLPKDRFSAERLKGVDSTLKIQPAKLEDSAVYLCASSPPQLVDTQYFGPGTRLTVL.

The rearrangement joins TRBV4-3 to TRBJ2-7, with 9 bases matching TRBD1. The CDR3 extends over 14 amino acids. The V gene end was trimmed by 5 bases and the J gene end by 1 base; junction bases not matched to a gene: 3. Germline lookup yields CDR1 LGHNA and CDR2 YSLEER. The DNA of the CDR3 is TGCGCCAGCAGCAGACAGGGGGGATCCTACGAGCAGTACTTC. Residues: CASSRQGGSYEQYF.

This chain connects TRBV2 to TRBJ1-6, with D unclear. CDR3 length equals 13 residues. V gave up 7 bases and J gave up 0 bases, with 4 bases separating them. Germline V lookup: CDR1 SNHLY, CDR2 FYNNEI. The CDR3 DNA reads TGTGCCAGCATGGCCTCCTATAATTCACCCCTCCACTTT. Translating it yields CASMASYNSPLHF.

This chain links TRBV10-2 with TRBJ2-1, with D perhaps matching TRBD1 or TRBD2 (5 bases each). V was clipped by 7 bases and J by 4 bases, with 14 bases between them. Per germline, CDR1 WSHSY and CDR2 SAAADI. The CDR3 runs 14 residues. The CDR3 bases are TGCGCCAGCAACGGGGCAGTGGGGTACAATGAGCAGTTCTTC. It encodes CASNGAVGYNEQFF.

Here the CDR3 DNA reads TGTGCTACCCAGGGGACACCGAACACTGAAGCTTTCTTT. Residues: CATQGTPNTEAFF. V usage is TRBV28 and J usage is TRBJ1-1, with D tentatively TRBD1 (6 bases). CDR1 MDHEN and CDR2 SYDVKM come from the germline V gene. This CDR3 has 13 amino acids.

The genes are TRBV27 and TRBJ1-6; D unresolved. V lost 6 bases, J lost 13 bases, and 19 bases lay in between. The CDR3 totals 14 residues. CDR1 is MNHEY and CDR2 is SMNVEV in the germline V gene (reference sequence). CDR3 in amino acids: CASSPRAGSLPLHF. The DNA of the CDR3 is TGTGCCAGCAGCCCCCGAGCAGGCTCCTTGCCCCTCCACTTT.

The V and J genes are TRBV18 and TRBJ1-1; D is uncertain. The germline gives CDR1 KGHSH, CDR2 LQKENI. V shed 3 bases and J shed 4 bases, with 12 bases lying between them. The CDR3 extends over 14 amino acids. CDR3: CASSPGSPPTEAFF. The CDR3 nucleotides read TGTGCCAGCTCACCTGGAAGCCCTCCCACTGAAGCTTTCTTT.

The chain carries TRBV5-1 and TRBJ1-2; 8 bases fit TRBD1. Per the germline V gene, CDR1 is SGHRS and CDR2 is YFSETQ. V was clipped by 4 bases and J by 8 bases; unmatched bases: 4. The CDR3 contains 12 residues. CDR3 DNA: TGCGCCAGCAGCGGACAGGGACAGGGCTACACCTTC. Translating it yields CASSGQGQGYTF.

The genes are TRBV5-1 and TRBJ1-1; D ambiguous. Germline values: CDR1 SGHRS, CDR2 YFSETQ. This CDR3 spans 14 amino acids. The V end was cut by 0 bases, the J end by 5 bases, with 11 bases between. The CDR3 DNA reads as TGCGCCAGCAGCTTGGGTATTCGAGAGACTGAAGCTTTCTTT. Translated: CASSLGIRETEAFF.

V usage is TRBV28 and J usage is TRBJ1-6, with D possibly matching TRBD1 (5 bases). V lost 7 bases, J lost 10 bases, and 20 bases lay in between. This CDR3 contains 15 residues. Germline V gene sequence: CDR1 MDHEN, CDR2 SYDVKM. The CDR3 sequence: CASTSPTGSLSPLHF. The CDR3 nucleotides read TGTGCCAGCACTTCTCCAACAGGCTCCCTGTCACCCCTCCACTTT.

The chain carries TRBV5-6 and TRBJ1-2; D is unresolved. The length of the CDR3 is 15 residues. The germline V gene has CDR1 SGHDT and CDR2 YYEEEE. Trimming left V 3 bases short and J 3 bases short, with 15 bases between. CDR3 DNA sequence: TGTGCCAGCAGCTATACTCGGACGGACTACTATGGCTACACCTTC. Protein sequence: CASSYTRTDYYGYTF. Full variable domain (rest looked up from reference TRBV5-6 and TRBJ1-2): DAGVTQSPTHLIKTRGQQVTLRCSPKSGHDTVSWYQQALGQGPQFIFQYYEEEERQRGNFPDRFSGHQFPNYSSELNVNALLLGDSALYLCASSYTRTDYYGYTFGSGTRLTVV.

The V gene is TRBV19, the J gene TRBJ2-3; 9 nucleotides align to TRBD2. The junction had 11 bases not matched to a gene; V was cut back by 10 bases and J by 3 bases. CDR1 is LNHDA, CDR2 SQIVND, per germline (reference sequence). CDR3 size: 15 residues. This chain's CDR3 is CATKDSGRTTDTQYF. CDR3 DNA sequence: TGTGCCACAAAAGATAGCGGGAGAACAACAGATACGCAGTATTTT.

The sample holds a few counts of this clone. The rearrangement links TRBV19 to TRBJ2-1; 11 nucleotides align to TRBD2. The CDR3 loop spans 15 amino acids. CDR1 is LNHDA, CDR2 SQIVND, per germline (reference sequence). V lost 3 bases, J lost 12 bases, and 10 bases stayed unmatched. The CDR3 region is CASSMGNSGGARQFF. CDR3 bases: TGTGCCAGTAGTATGGGCAATAGCGGGGGGGCACGGCAGTTCTTC.

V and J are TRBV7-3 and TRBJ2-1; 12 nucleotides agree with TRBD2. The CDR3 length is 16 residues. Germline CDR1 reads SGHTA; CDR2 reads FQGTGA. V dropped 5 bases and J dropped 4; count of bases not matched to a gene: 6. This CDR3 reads CASSPPGLAGYNEQFF. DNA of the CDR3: TGTGCCAGCAGCCCACCGGGACTAGCGGGTTACAATGAGCAGTTCTTC.

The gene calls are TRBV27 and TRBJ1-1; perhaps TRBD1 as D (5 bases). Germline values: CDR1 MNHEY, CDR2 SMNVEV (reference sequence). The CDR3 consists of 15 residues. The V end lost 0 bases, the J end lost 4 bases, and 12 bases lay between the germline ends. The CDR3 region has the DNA TGTGCCAGCAGTTTATCTGGGGGAGGGTTCACTGAAGCTTTCTTT. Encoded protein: CASSLSGGGFTEAFF.

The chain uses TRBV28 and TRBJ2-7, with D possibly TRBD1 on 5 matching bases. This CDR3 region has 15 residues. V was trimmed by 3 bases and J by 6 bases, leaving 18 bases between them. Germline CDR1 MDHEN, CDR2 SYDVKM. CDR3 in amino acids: CASSFVGQSRFEQYF. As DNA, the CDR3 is TGTGCCAGCAGTTTCGTGGGGCAGTCGCGTTTCGAGCAGTACTTC.

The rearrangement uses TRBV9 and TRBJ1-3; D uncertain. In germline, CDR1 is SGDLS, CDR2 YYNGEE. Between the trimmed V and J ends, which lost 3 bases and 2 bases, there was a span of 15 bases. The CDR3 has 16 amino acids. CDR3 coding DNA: TGTGCCAGCAGCGCTGCACCGGACCACCCTGGAAACACCATATATTTT. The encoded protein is CASSAAPDHPGNTIYF.

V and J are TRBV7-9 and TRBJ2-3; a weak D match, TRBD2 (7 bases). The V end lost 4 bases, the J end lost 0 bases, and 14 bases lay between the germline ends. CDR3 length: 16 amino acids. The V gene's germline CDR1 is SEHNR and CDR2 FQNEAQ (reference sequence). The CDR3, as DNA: TGTGCCAGCAGCTCCCAGAGGGGGGGTAGCACAGATACGCAGTATTTT. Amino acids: CASSSQRGGSTDTQYF.